The TCR beta chain described here comes from a study of cytomegalovirus exposure and HLA in healthy donors listed by TCRdb under 2017. Background on the whole study: An earlier analysis of 587 of the donors reported roughly 270 Gb of sequence data and roughly 100 million unique TCR beta sequences from about 200 million T cells. Of the 398 genotyped donors, 65% to 90% fell in the genetic ancestry cluster associated with self-reported Caucasian donors. The study was designed to test whether signatures of past pathogen exposure could be identified by cataloging public T cell receptors. The later analysis used no new phenotypic data to find candidate immune exposures, relying instead on TCR beta sequences and their occurrence across donors. Typing coverage varied by locus: about 620-640 donors for A, B, C, DRB1 and DQB1; roughly 560 for DQA1; 606 for DPA1; approximately 450 for DPB1. All discovery cohort repertoires had been generated using a single sequencing platform. An early release that covered 500 to 800 HLA-typed donors contained around 300 gigabases of sequencing data and tens of millions of unique TCR sequences. Four or five DR-DQ haplotypes were handled as single units for association and clustering because linkage in the cohort was strong. In addition to the first cohort of 666 subjects, a separate validation cohort of around 110 different subjects was used. Donor age, sex, ethnicity and CMV serostatus were collected together with the repertoire data. To decide whether each TCR beta V gene segment behaved as functional or pseudogenic, an earlier analysis of some 540 of the donors relied on high-throughput TCR beta sequencing. To predict cytomegalovirus infection status, the study combined high-throughput TCR immunosequencing, statistical association of individual TCRs with disease status, and machine learning. The study used immunosequencing to profile the T cell repertoires of more than 650 subjects and linked those repertoires to cytomegalovirus serostatus. Among roughly 400 genotyped donors of the cohort, an average of around 250,000 unique TCR beta nucleotide sequences was sequenced per donor, of which about 19% were non-productive. A later analysis re-examined previously published TCR beta repertoires from more than 650 donors and added high-resolution HLA genotyping to investigate patterns of TCR occurrence. Both class I and class II loci were covered by HLA typing, at four-digit resolution. In a later genetic analysis, genome-wide SNP genotypes for about 55% of the 666 donors were used, and that subset was treated as a discovery cohort.

Receptor libraries were prepared by the immunoSEQ multiplex PCR assay. For the multiplex PCR, a mixture combining 60 forward primers for TCR Vbeta segments and 13 reverse primers for TCR Jbeta segments was used. A multiplex PCR assay on genomic DNA amplified the CDR3 region of rearranged TCR beta genes. The Illumina HiSeq System was used to sequence the amplified TCR beta libraries as 87-base-pair reads. Turning to the authors' computational methods: In a later analysis, some 80 million unique TCR beta chains were counted across the approximately 670 repertoires, and roughly 11 million of these chains were shared by at least two donors. Raw reads were error-corrected and collapsed into unique sequences with a nearest-neighbor algorithm that merged closely related sequences to remove PCR and sequencing errors. V, D and J gene segments were assigned by aligning CDR3 sequences to IMGT reference sequences. Each retained sequence needed at least a six-nucleotide match to both a V gene segment and a J gene segment. Rearrangements were called productive when the CDR3 lacked stop codons and stayed in frame with V and J; all others were non-productive. CDR3 was defined by IMGT convention, running from the second conserved V-encoded cysteine to the conserved J-encoded phenylalanine. Sequences without an unambiguous match to a single V gene segment were excluded from the earlier analysis of almost 600 of the donors. An earlier analysis of under 750 of the donors called V segments functional above 56.7% productive rearrangements and segregating when the between-donor standard deviation exceeded 5%. A statistical classification framework was built to diagnose cytomegalovirus status from the catalog of TCR beta chain sequences. In a later analysis, V and J genes were assigned by comparing TCR nucleotide sequences against IMGT/GENE-DB human TR gene sequences. The TCRdist pipeline was used in a later analysis to assign CDR3 sequences and most-parsimonious VDJ recombination scenarios. In a later analysis, every TCR beta chain was defined by the combination of its CDR3 amino acid sequence and its V-gene family, and reads without a unique V-gene family were dropped. A later analysis removed several hundred highly shared, low-generation-probability nucleotide sequences to deal with suspected cross-contamination and a sequencing artifact. In a later analysis, a clonal expansion index was calculated for each public chain from normalized within-repertoire ranks of inferred template counts. In a later analysis, generation probabilities were computed using a VDJ recombination model fitted to out-of-frame rearrangements, and the results were checked against IGoR. A later analysis scored TCR-TCR, TCR-HLA and TCR-CMV co-occurrence with hypergeometric tests, applying a repertoire-size bias correction to TCR pairs. False discovery rates were estimated in a later analysis by permuting HLA or CMV assignments 20 times. A later analysis grouped co-occurring TCRs with DBSCAN, adding TCRdist sequence similarity when clustering within HLA-allele-positive subsets. For co-occurrence clustering, repertoires with fewer than 30,000 or more than 120,000 public chains were excluded, along with four or five repertoires with anomalous nucleotide sharing. TCRdb took this table from immuneACCESS and kept in-frame rearrangements with V and J called. Such tables lack part of the clones; where checked against another copy, unresolved V genes explain under half of the gap, and the rest is unexplained. The D gene and trimming were derived from the DNA, and the V and J assignments and clone size from that table. Counted in this sample were about 150,000 clones; approximately 81% of them appeared once. The top ten hold roughly 2.4% of the sample.

General conclusions and limits of the study: Some IMGT-functional V segments, including TRBV6-2 and TRBV6-3, could not be distinguished by the 87-base-pair reads and were therefore excluded. Compared with the 666-donor mean, donors in an Asian-associated ancestry cluster had fewer N-insertions in productive TCRs, according to a later genetic analysis. In vitro tests confirmed that a few of the cytomegalovirus-associated TCR beta chains recognize cytomegalovirus antigens. A group of highly shared sequence variants was considered likely to be a technical artifact of the sequencing pipeline. In a later analysis, HLA-associated TCR beta chains showed more clonal expansion and lower generation probabilities than non-associated chains that were equally common. For the cohort, immune exposure information was limited to CMV serostatus. Linkage disequilibrium might explain the correlated functional status among segregating V segments, but an unknown experimental factor could not be ruled out. According to a later analysis, TCR association rates differed among HLA loci, with DRB1 alleles showing the most associated TCRs and HLA-C alleles showing the fewest. While some public TCRs were present in many individuals, most TCR sequences turned up only very rarely across donors. Most CMV-associated TCR beta chains appeared to be HLA-restricted in a later analysis, and the HLA associations seemed to be driven largely by CMV exposure. According to the authors, the approach could potentially be generalized to other disease states and immunological phenotypes. V-gene and J-gene trimming of TCR beta chains was associated with a missense DCLRE1C variant in a later genetic analysis, and the association was replicated in an independent cohort. According to a later analysis, parvovirus B19, influenza, CMV and Epstein-Barr virus appeared linked to several top co-occurrence clusters. In this cohort, only TCR beta chains were sequenced, and detectable features were limited by the absence of alpha or paired-chain data. When HLA alleles, especially DR and DQ, strongly co-occurred, TCR associations were difficult to assign to individual alleles. The presence/absence analyses assumed that sequencing depth was roughly uniform across donors, and that assumption may not be true. The earlier analysis of a few hundred of the donors excluded some 16 rarely observed V segments, including chromosome 9 orphons, because counts were too low. Because HLA typing was missing for some donors at each locus, association tests included only the typed subset. In an earlier analysis of approximately 600 of the donors, most TCR beta V segments were observed in productive rearrangements about 87% or about 30% of the time, broadly matching IMGT annotations. In a later analysis, 16,951 TCR beta sequences were associated with specific HLA alleles at a false discovery rate of 0.05. Cytomegalovirus status was reported to be diagnosed by the classifier with high specificity and sensitivity in both the original and validation cohorts. The study listed approximately 150 TCR beta chains as associated with cytomegalovirus. A further reported finding was that TCR beta sequences accurately predicted the HLA-A and HLA-B alleles for most subjects in the first cohort.

A single count supports this clone. The antigen this receptor binds is unknown. An end of the junction differs from the germline gene, which may be a read error. The cohort comprised 666 healthy bone marrow donors. All cohort members were sampled while nominally healthy, although unrecorded immune exposures were likely present. The donor was CMV seronegative and belonged to the group of several hundred seronegative cohort members. Every donor gave a peripheral blood sample, and the peripheral blood mononuclear cells from that sample were used for TCR beta sequencing. The Qiagen DNeasy Blood Extraction Kit was used to extract genomic DNA from the blood cell samples. From its cysteine to its phenylalanine, the CDR3 spans 14 amino acids. Only the CDR3 region is kept as DNA, spanning 42 bases read in frame from base 1. CDR1 and CDR2, looked up from the germline V gene, are LGHNA and YSLEER.

The clonotype was recovered from a woman under 30 in good health and CMV-seronegative. This receptor chain uses TRBV4-3 and TRBJ2-7; the central 7 bases match TRBD2. Sample: PBMCs. The sequenced DNA is TGCACCAGCAGCCAAGATTTACTGCGGGGGGAGCAGTACTTC. Protein translation: CTSSQDLLRGEQYF.